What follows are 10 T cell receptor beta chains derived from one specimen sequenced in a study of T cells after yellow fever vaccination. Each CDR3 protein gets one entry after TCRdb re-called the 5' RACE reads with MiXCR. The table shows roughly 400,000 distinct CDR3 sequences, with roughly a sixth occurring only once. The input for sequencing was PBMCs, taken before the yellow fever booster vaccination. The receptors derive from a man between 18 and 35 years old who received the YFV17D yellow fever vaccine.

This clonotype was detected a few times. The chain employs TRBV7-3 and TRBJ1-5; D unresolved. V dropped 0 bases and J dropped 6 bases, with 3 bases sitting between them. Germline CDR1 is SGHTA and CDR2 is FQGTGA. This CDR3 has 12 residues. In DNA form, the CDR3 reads TGTGCCAGCAGCTTAACGTTTCAGCCCCAGCATTTT. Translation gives CASSLTFQPQHF.

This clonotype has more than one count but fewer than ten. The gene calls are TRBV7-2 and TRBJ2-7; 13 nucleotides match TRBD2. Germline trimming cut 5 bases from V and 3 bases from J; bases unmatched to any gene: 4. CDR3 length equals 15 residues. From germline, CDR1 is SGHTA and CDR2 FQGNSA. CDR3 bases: TGTGCCAGCAGCCGGACTAGCGGGGGCCACTACGAGCAGTACGTC. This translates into CASSRTSGGHYEQYV.

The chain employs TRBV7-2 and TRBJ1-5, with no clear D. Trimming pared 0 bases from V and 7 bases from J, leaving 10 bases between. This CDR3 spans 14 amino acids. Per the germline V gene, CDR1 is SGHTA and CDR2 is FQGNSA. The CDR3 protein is CASSLAGPVQPQHF. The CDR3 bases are TGTGCCAGCAGCTTAGCCGGGCCCGTCCAGCCCCAGCATTTT.

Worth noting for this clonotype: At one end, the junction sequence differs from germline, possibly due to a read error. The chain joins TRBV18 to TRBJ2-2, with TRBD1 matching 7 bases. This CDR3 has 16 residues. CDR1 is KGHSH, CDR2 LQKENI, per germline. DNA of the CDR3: TGTGCCAGCTCACCATTACAGGGGCCCAACACCGGGGAGCTGTGTTTT. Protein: CASSPLQGPNTGELCF.

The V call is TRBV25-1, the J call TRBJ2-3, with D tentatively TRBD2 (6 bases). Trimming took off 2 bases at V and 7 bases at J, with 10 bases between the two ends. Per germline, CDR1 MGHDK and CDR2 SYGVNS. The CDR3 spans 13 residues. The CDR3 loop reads CASSEPGTHTQYF. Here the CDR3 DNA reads TGTGCCAGCAGTGAACCCGGGACTCATACGCAGTATTTT. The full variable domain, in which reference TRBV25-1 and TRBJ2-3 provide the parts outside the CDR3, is EADIYQTPRYLVIGTGKKITLECSQTMGHDKMYWYQQDPGMELHLIHYSYGVNSTEKGDLSSESTVSRIRTEHFPLTLESARPSHTSQYLCASSEPGTHTQYFGPGTRLTVL.

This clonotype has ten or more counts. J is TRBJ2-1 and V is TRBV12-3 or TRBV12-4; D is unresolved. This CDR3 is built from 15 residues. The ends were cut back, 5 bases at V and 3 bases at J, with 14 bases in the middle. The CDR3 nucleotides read TGTGCCAGCAGTCCCGGCGACAACGACTACAATGAGCAGTTCTTC. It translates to CASSPGDNDYNEQFF.

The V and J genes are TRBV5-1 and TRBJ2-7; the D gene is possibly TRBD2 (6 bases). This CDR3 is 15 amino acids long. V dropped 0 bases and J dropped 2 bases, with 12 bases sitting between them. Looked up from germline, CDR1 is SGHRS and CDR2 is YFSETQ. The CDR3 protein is CASSLEARGTYEQYF. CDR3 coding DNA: TGCGCCAGCAGCTTGGAGGCGCGGGGAACCTACGAGCAGTACTTC.

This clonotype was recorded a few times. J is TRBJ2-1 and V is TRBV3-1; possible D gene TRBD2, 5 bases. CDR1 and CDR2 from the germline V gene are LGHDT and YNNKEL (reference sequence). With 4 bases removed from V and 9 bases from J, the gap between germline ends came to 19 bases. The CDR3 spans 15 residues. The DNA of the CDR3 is TGTGCCAGCAGCCCCGAACTAGTTATTACGGGTGAGCAGTTCTTC. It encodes CASSPELVITGEQFF.

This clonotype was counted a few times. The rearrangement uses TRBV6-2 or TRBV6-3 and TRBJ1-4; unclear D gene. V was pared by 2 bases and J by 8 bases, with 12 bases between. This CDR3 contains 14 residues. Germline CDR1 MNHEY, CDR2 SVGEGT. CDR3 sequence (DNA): TGTGCCAGCAGTTACCGGGTCCCGAGCGAAAAACTGTTTTTT. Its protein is CASSYRVPSEKLFF.

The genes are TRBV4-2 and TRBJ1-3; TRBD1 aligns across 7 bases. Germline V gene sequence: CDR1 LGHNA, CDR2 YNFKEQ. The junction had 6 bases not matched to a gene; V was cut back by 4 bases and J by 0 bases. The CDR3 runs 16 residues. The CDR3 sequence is CASSLHTGDSGNTIYF. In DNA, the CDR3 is TGTGCCAGCAGCCTACATACAGGGGACTCTGGAAACACCATATATTTT.